One and the same sample provided the 25 T cell receptor beta chains below, sequenced in a study of cytomegalovirus exposure and HLA in healthy donors. Use of 60 Vbeta and 13 Jbeta primers characterized the PCR. Profiled with immunoSEQ multiplex PCR; TCRdb holds only in-frame clones, not every one. The sample contains about 160,000 clones, around 75% of which appear only once. Sequenced: PBMCs. The origin of the receptors is a woman in her forties or fifties in good health and CMV-seropositive.

The chain couples TRBV5-6 to TRBJ2-4, with 8 bases lining up with TRBD2. Trimming took 0 bases from V and 3 from J; bases not matched to a gene: 8. CDR3 length equals 17 residues. The germline V gene has CDR1 SGHDT and CDR2 YYEEEE. CDR3 sequence (DNA): TGTGCCAGCAGCTTGGCCCCGACGGGAGGGCTCAAAAACATTCAGTACTTC. Protein sequence: CASSLAPTGGLKNIQYF.

This clone came up a few times. The rearrangement joins TRBV2 to TRBJ1-1; D might be TRBD1 (5 bases). The CDR3 runs 13 residues. Trimming took off 7 bases at V and 6 bases at J, with 15 bases between the two ends. The V gene's germline CDR1 is SNHLY and CDR2 FYNNEI. DNA for the CDR3: TGTGCCAGCACACGGAGGGTAGGGGCTGAAGCTTTCTTT. Amino acid sequence: CASTRRVGAEAFF.

V gene TRBV11-3 combines with J gene TRBJ2-2, with D maybe TRBD1 (5 bases). The CDR3 contains 15 residues. The V end was cut by 2 bases, the J end by 4 bases, with 11 bases between. Germline V gene sequence: CDR1 SGHNT, CDR2 YENEEA. CDR3 bases: TGTGCCAGCAGCTTACAGGGTCTGGGCACCGGGGAGCTGTTTTTT. Its translation: CASSLQGLGTGELFF.

This clone was detected only a few times. This sequence joins TRBV5-4 and TRBJ1-2; 12 bases map to TRBD1. This CDR3 spans 15 amino acids. The V and J ends lost 2 bases and 7 bases, in that order; junction bases with no gene match: 6. Looked up from germline, CDR1 is SGHNT and CDR2 is YYREEE (reference sequence). The CDR3 DNA is TGTGCCAGCAGCTTCACCGGGACAGGGGGCCTTGGCTACACCTTC. Protein: CASSFTGTGGLGYTF.

The CDR3 region has the DNA TGTGCCAGCGCGACCGGGGGGGTGGGATCACCCCTCCACTTT. Protein product: CASATGGVGSPLHF. This chain uses TRBV4-2 with TRBJ1-6; TRBD1 might be the D (5 bases). The V gene lost 8 bases and the J gene lost 10 bases, with 18 bases spanning the gap. Germline V gives CDR1 LGHNA, CDR2 YNFKEQ. The CDR3 contains 14 residues.

This chain joins TRBV30 and TRBJ1-2; TRBD1 aligns across 10 bases. With V trimmed by 5 bases and J by 7 bases, 4 bases remained unmatched. The V gene's germline CDR1 is GTSNPN and CDR2 SVGIG (reference sequence). The CDR3 length is 12 residues. The CDR3 reads CAWEGTGVGYTF. CDR3 sequence (DNA): TGTGCCTGGGAAGGGACAGGGGTTGGCTACACCTTC.

The chain combines TRBV2 with TRBJ1-2; no clear D. Trimming pared 5 bases from V and 8 bases from J, leaving 15 bases between. The CDR3 spans 13 residues. The V gene's germline CDR1 is SNHLY and CDR2 FYNNEI. CDR3 protein: CASSPGGAQGYTF. CDR3 nucleotides: TGTGCCAGCAGTCCCGGTGGAGCGCAGGGCTACACCTTC.

The rearrangement uses TRBV6-5 and TRBJ2-7; D may be TRBD1 (6 bases). Germline V gene sequence: CDR1 MNHEY, CDR2 SVGAGI. There are 14 residues in the CDR3. The V and J ends lost 4 bases and 6 bases respectively, with 16 bases between them. CDR3 loop: CASSFTRAGVEQYF. CDR3 in DNA: TGTGCCAGCAGTTTTACACGGGCAGGGGTCGAGCAGTACTTC.

The V and J genes are TRBV14 and TRBJ2-1; TRBD1 matches at 10 bases. The germline CDR1 and CDR2 sequences are SGHDN and FVKESK. With 4 bases clipped from V and 7 bases from J, the junction kept 4 bases outside the gene matches. The CDR3 runs to 14 residues. CDR3 region: CASSRRDRGNEQFF. CDR3 bases: TGTGCCAGCAGCCGGCGGGACAGGGGTAATGAGCAGTTCTTC.

Here the CDR3 reads CASSYSGGGAYGYTF. DNA of the CDR3: TGTGCCAGCAGCTATTCGGGCGGTGGGGCCTATGGCTACACCTTC. The chain couples TRBV6-5 to TRBJ1-2; a possible D gene is TRBD1 (5 bases). This CDR3 has 15 residues. V lost 6 bases, J lost 4 bases, and 18 bases lay in between. Germline V lookup: CDR1 MNHEY, CDR2 SVGAGI.

This chain connects TRBV2 to TRBJ2-7, with unresolved D. Germline CDR1 reads SNHLY; CDR2 reads FYNNEI. V lost 6 bases to trimming and J lost 0 bases, with 15 bases between them. The CDR3 runs 15 residues. The CDR3 spells CASRENLPPSYEQYF. DNA of the CDR3: TGTGCCAGCAGGGAGAACCTCCCCCCCTCCTACGAGCAGTACTTC.

In DNA form, the CDR3 reads TGTGCCAGCAGCTTACGGCAGGGTGGGGATTACACCTTC. Translation gives CASSLRQGGDYTF. V and J are TRBV13 and TRBJ1-2; perhaps TRBD1 as D (5 bases). The CDR3 totals 13 residues. The V and J ends lost 2 bases and 11 bases respectively, with 15 bases between them. Germline V gene sequence: CDR1 PRHDT, CDR2 FYEKMQ (reference sequence).

V gene TRBV5-6 combines with J gene TRBJ1-1; D gene uncertain. Germline V CDR1 and CDR2: SGHDT, YYEEEE. The CDR3 is made up of 18 amino acids. V lost 0 bases to trimming and J lost 0 bases, with 18 bases between them. CDR3 DNA: TGTGCCAGCAGCTTGGGTAGACGGCCTCGAGGGATGAACACTGAAGCTTTCTTT. Amino acids: CASSLGRRPRGMNTEAFF.

The genes are TRBV5-6 and TRBJ2-2; TRBD2 might be the D (5 bases). CDR3 length equals 15 residues. Trimming removed 0 bases from V and 5 bases from J, with 11 bases in between. Germline V gives CDR1 SGHDT, CDR2 YYEEEE. The CDR3 protein is CASSLGARDTGELFF. Here the CDR3 DNA reads TGTGCCAGCAGCTTGGGGGCCCGGGATACCGGGGAGCTGTTTTTT.

The chain carries TRBV5-6 and TRBJ1-6; possible D gene TRBD1, 5 bases. Trimming cost V 2 bases and J 9 bases, with 12 bases left between them. CDR1 is SGHDT and CDR2 is YYEEEE in the germline V gene. The CDR3 consists of 14 residues. The CDR3 is CASSLRGRASPLHF. The CDR3 nucleotides read TGTGCCAGCAGCTTACGGGGGAGGGCTTCACCCCTCCACTTT.

V gene TRBV7-8 combines with J gene TRBJ2-5; 14 bases match TRBD2. Losses at the gene ends were 5 bases for V and 1 base for J; bases not matched to a gene: 6. Germline V gene data show CDR1 as SGHVS and CDR2 as FQNEAQ. The CDR3 contains 17 residues. CDR3 nucleotides: TGTGCCAGCAGCCCGTTGGGACTAGCGGGGGCCCAAGAGACCCAGTACTTC. Translated: CASSPLGLAGAQETQYF.

J is TRBJ1-1 and V is TRBV6-6; 9 bases agree with TRBD1. V lost 11 bases to trimming and J lost 6 bases; unmatched junction nucleotides: 10. CDR3 size: 13 residues. Per germline, CDR1 MNHNY and CDR2 SVGAGI (reference sequence). CDR3 sequence reads: CACLQGQGPEAFF. Here the CDR3 DNA reads TGTGCCTGCCTCCAGGGACAGGGCCCTGAAGCTTTCTTT.

The gene calls are TRBV7-2 and TRBJ2-6; D possibly corresponds to TRBD1 (5 bases). Trimming took off 3 bases at V and 1 base at J, with 7 bases between the two ends. From germline, CDR1 is SGHTA and CDR2 FQGNSA. This CDR3 has 15 residues. In DNA form, the CDR3 reads TGTGCCAGCAGCTTTTCAGGGTCTGGGGCCAACGTCCTGACTTTC. Translation gives CASSFSGSGANVLTF.

V gene TRBV2 combines with J gene TRBJ2-7, with D possibly matching TRBD2 (5 bases). The V end was cut by 6 bases, the J end by 1 base, with 13 bases between. The CDR3 length is 14 residues. Germline CDR1 reads SNHLY; CDR2 reads FYNNEI. CDR3 protein: CASRSDLYSYEQYF. The CDR3 bases are TGTGCCAGCAGATCGGACTTATATTCCTACGAGCAGTACTTC.

This clone showed up just a few times. The chain carries TRBV5-6 and TRBJ2-6; no reliable D call. Deletions cut 1 base from V and 2 bases from J, with 7 bases between. The CDR3 is 15 residues long. Germline V gene sequence: CDR1 SGHDT, CDR2 YYEEEE. CDR3 in DNA: TGTGCCAGCAGCTTGCTGAGGACTGGGGCCAACGTCCTGACTTTC. This encodes CASSLLRTGANVLTF.

The genes are TRBV5-4 and TRBJ2-2; 8 bases are a match to TRBD1. CDR1 is SGHNT, CDR2 YYREEE, per germline (reference sequence). The CDR3 has 16 amino acids. Unmatched junction bases numbered 8, after V lost 1 base and J lost 6 bases. CDR3 residues: CASSLSADRVAGELFF. The CDR3, as DNA: TGTGCCAGCAGCTTGTCCGCGGACAGGGTGGCCGGGGAGCTGTTTTTT.

The rearrangement joins TRBV6-6 to TRBJ2-2, with D hard to call. V was trimmed by 3 bases and J by 6 bases, leaving 14 bases between them. CDR1 MNHNY and CDR2 SVGAGI come from the germline V gene (reference sequence). The CDR3 is 15 residues long. In nucleotides, the CDR3 is TGTGCCAGCAGTTATCGAGGAGTTGACCCCGGGGAGCTGTTTTTT. Residues: CASSYRGVDPGELFF.

The chain carries TRBV21-1 and TRBJ1-4. TRBV21-1 is a pseudogene locus. The CDR3 runs 16 residues. This CDR3 reads CASSDQKTATNEKLFF. CDR3 in DNA: TGTGCCAGCAGCGACCAGAAGACTGCAACTAATGAAAAACTGTTTTTT.

This clone was found a few times. The chain joins TRBV11-2 to TRBJ2-2; D remains unclear. In germline, CDR1 is SGHAT, CDR2 FQNNGV. The CDR3 is made up of 13 amino acids. Trimming took off 2 bases at V and 1 base at J, with 2 bases between the two ends. The CDR3 DNA sequence: TGTGCCAGCAGCTTACTGAACACCGGGGAGCTGTTTTTT. Translated: CASSLLNTGELFF.

DNA of the CDR3: TGCGCCAGCAGCTCCGACAGGGTTGAAAGTTCACCCCTCCACTTT. This translates into CASSSDRVESSPLHF. The genes are TRBV5-1 and TRBJ1-6; TRBD1 agrees at 7 bases. The CDR3 has 15 amino acids. Germline-derived CDR1 and CDR2 are SGHRS and YFSETQ. The V gene end was trimmed by 3 bases and the J gene end by 9 bases; junction bases not matched to a gene: 9.